Below are 10 T cell receptor beta chains sequenced from a single sample in a study of CD8+ T cells in alopecia areata. Sequencing relied on a cDNA template that was reverse transcribed from extracted RNA. Produced via immunoSEQ multiplex PCR; TCRdb's table is partial and in-frame only. This repertoire shows 150,000 to 200,000 clones, 58% found once; its top ten account for 16%. Documented treatment: oral pan-JAK inhibitor, 5-10 mg twice daily. The source was CD4+ T cells sorted from blood, collected around week 55, from a patient treated with tofacitinib. These receptor sequences come from a human donor with alopecia areata.

This chain connects TRBV29-1 to TRBJ1-1; D may be TRBD1 (5 bases). The V end lost 6 bases, the J end lost 0 bases, and 14 bases lay between the germline ends. CDR3 length equals 14 residues. Germline CDR1 reads SQVTM; CDR2 reads ANQGSEA. The CDR3: CSVGIDSMNTEAFF. As DNA, the CDR3 is TGCAGCGTCGGTATTGACAGCATGAACACTGAAGCTTTCTTT.

The table lists this clone with many counts. The chain combines TRBV7-9 with TRBJ2-5; TRBD1 matches at 10 bases. V was pared by 3 bases and J by 2 bases, with 3 bases of the junction left unmatched. Germline-derived CDR1 and CDR2 are SEHNR and FQNEAQ (reference sequence). This CDR3 is built from 15 residues. The CDR3 is CASSLTGGRQETQYF. CDR3 nucleotides: TGTGCCAGCAGCTTGACAGGGGGCAGACAAGAGACCCAGTACTTC.

The chain recombines TRBV29-1 with TRBJ2-7; 9 nucleotides align to TRBD2. Germline lookup yields CDR1 SQVTM and CDR2 ANQGSEA. CDR3 length: 14 residues. With V trimmed by 6 bases and J by 1 base, 7 bases remained unmatched. In DNA form, the CDR3 reads TGCAGCGTCGACATAGCGGGGGTATCCTACGAGCAGTACTTC. Its translation: CSVDIAGVSYEQYF.

The J gene is TRBJ1-6, the V gene TRBV6-5, with TRBD1 matching 7 bases. Germline lookup yields CDR1 MNHEY and CDR2 SVGAGI. This CDR3 contains 16 residues. V lost 2 bases and J lost 7; bases outside the gene matches: 8. The CDR3 DNA reads TGTGCCAGCAGTTACGTCCGAACAGGGGCAAATTCACCCCTCCACTTT. Protein sequence: CASSYVRTGANSPLHF.

The genes are TRBV2 and TRBJ2-5, with 13 bases aligning to TRBD2. V shed 6 bases and J 3 bases; nucleotides not matched to a gene: 7. CDR3 length: 16 amino acids. CDR1 and CDR2 (germline): SNHLY, FYNNEI. Here the CDR3 reads CASRLTSGGQEETQYF. DNA for the CDR3: TGTGCCAGCAGGCTGACTAGCGGGGGGCAGGAAGAGACCCAGTACTTC.

This clone was detected only a few times. Other DNA sequences in this specimen translate into the identical CDR3. This sequence joins TRBV29-1 and TRBJ1-2, with D perhaps matching TRBD1 (5 bases). With 3 bases removed from V and 8 bases from J, the gap between germline ends came to 7 bases. Germline CDR1 is SQVTM and CDR2 is ANQGSEA. This CDR3 contains 10 residues. The CDR3 loop reads CSVDSGGYTF. Here the CDR3 DNA reads TGCAGCGTTGATTCAGGGGGCTACACCTTC. The full variable domain, rest sourced from reference TRBV29-1 and TRBJ1-2, is SAVISQKPSRDICQRGTSLTIQCQVDSQVTMMFWYRQQPGQSLTLIATANQGSEATYESGFVIDKFPISRPNLTFSTLTVSNMSPEDSSIYLCSVDSGGYTFGSGTRLTVV.

V and J are TRBV7-9 and TRBJ2-1, with unresolved D. Trimming took off 1 base at V and 3 bases at J, with 7 bases between the two ends. In germline, CDR1 is SEHNR, CDR2 FQNEAQ (reference sequence). This CDR3 contains 14 residues. This chain's CDR3 is CASSLGVFYNEQFF. CDR3 sequence (DNA): TGTGCCAGCAGCTTAGGGGTTTTCTACAATGAGCAGTTCTTC.

This clone was recorded a few times. This chain joins TRBV7-8 and TRBJ2-4; possibly TRBD1 for D (5 bases). The germline V and J ends were trimmed by 5 bases and 4 bases, with 9 bases remaining between them. Germline V gene data show CDR1 as SGHVS and CDR2 as FQNEAQ. The CDR3 is 13 amino acids. The CDR3 DNA is TGTGCCAGCAGCACCAGACAGAAAAACATTCAGTACTTC. Amino acids: CASSTRQKNIQYF.

The chain recombines TRBV6-5 with TRBJ1-1; D unclear. The CDR3 runs 13 residues. In germline, CDR1 is MNHEY, CDR2 SVGAGI. V was cut by 0 bases and J by 3 bases, with 5 bases left in between. In DNA form, the CDR3 reads TGTGCCAGCAGTTACTCCCCGGACACTGAAGCTTTCTTT. This codes for CASSYSPDTEAFF.

The rearrangement uses TRBV5-1 and TRBJ2-7; D remains unclear. This CDR3 region has 13 residues. CDR1 and CDR2 from the germline V gene are SGHRS and YFSETQ. V lost 8 bases, J lost 1 base, and 13 bases lay in between. CDR3 residues: CARGSGVSYEQYF. In DNA form, the CDR3 reads TGCGCCAGGGGTTCTGGGGTTTCCTACGAGCAGTACTTC. Variable domain in full (rest from reference TRBV5-1 and TRBJ2-7): KAGVTQTPRYLIKTRGQQVTLSCSPISGHRSVSWYQQTPGQGLQFLFEYFSETQRNKGNFPGRFSGRQFSNSRSEMNVSTLELGDSALYLCARGSGVSYEQYFGPGTRLTVT.